This passage covers 31 T cell receptor beta chains from one sample sequenced in a study of T cell changes during pregnancy in multiple sclerosis. Method: immunoSEQ multiplex PCR; TCRdb's copy keeps in-frame clones and lacks some. This repertoire shows about 60,000 clones, around 93% found once; its top ten account for under 2.5%. Sequences were derived from peripheral blood, sampled in the first trimester of pregnancy. The receptor set was obtained from a female donor with multiple sclerosis, enrolled in a pregnancy study.

The CDR3 DNA is TGTGCCAGTACCCCAGATCGTCTTGATACGCAGTATTTT. It yields the protein CASTPDRLDTQYF. The chain links TRBV19 to TRBJ2-3; no clear D gene. Trimming removed 7 bases from V and 6 bases from J, with 14 bases in between. The CDR3 has 13 amino acids. Germline-derived CDR1 and CDR2 are LNHDA and SQIVND (reference sequence).

The rearrangement uses TRBV6-5 and TRBJ2-5, with a tentative D call TRBD1 (6 bases). The germline V gene encodes CDR1 MNHEY and CDR2 SVGAGI. Trimming left V 6 bases short and J 5 bases short, with 13 bases between. CDR3 length: 13 amino acids. Here the CDR3 DNA reads TGTGCCAGCAGCCAACCAGGGGACGAGACCCAGTACTTC. Translating it yields CASSQPGDETQYF.

J is TRBJ2-1 and V is TRBV19; the D gene is possibly TRBD1 (5 bases). Germline V CDR1 and CDR2: LNHDA, SQIVND (reference sequence). V was cut by 0 bases and J by 9 bases, with 12 bases left in between. CDR3 length: 14 residues. The CDR3 sequence: CASSIDQGLSEQFF. The CDR3 DNA is TGTGCCAGTAGTATAGATCAGGGTTTGAGTGAGCAGTTCTTC.

This clone was found once. V usage is TRBV28 and J usage is TRBJ2-7; D remains unclear. Germline V gene sequence: CDR1 MDHEN, CDR2 SYDVKM. CDR3 size: 13 residues. The V end lost 3 bases, the J end lost 6 bases, and 12 bases lay between the germline ends. The DNA of the CDR3 is TGTGCCAGCAGTTTCACGGTACCTGGCGAGCAGTACTTC. Amino acids: CASSFTVPGEQYF.

The CDR3 bases are TGCAGCTATCTGGGCGGGTCCTACGAGCAGTACTTC. It yields the protein CSYLGGSYEQYF. The chain carries TRBV29-1 and TRBJ2-7, with D possibly being TRBD2 (5 bases). V was cut by 8 bases and J by 1 base, with 12 bases left in between. CDR1 and CDR2 from the germline V gene are SQVTM and ANQGSEA. The CDR3 runs 12 residues.

V usage is TRBV7-2 and J usage is TRBJ2-7; D is unresolved. Trimming pared 5 bases from V and 0 bases from J, leaving 11 bases between. CDR1 is SGHTA, CDR2 FQGNSA, per germline. The CDR3 spans 14 residues. The CDR3 DNA reads TGTGCCAGCAGCAACATTCTAGGCTCCTACGAGCAGTACTTC. Translation: CASSNILGSYEQYF.

The chain couples TRBV9 to TRBJ2-1; D is unclear. V was pared by 0 bases and J by 10 bases, with 5 bases between. The CDR3 length is 11 residues. CDR1 is SGDLS, CDR2 YYNGEE, per germline. CDR3 sequence reads: CASSVGSEQFF. Here the CDR3 DNA reads TGTGCCAGCAGCGTAGGGAGCGAGCAGTTCTTC. Variable domain in full (rest from reference TRBV9 and TRBJ2-1): DSGVTQTPKHLITATGQRVTLRCSPRSGDLSVYWYQQSLDQGLQFLIQYYNGEERAKGNILERFSAQQFPDLHSELNLSSLELGDSALYFCASSVGSEQFFGPGTRLTVL.

The gene calls are TRBV19 and TRBJ1-1; D is uncertain. Between the trimmed V and J ends, which lost 5 bases and 4 bases, there was a span of 11 bases. CDR1 and CDR2 (germline): LNHDA, SQIVND (reference sequence). This CDR3 contains 13 residues. The CDR3 sequence is CASSWRVGTEAFF. CDR3 DNA: TGTGCCAGTAGTTGGAGGGTAGGCACTGAAGCTTTCTTT. The full variable domain, completed using reference TRBV19 and TRBJ1-1, is DGGITQSPKYLFRKEGQNVTLSCEQNLNHDAMYWYRQDPGQGLRLIYYSQIVNDFQKGDIAEGYSVSREKKESFPLTVTSAQKNPTAFYLCASSWRVGTEAFFGQGTRLTVV.

CDR3 in amino acids: CASSSHGLADSYEQYF. DNA of the CDR3: TGTGCCAGCAGTTCACACGGACTAGCGGACTCCTACGAGCAGTACTTC. V is TRBV27 and J is TRBJ2-7; the match to TRBD2 covers 10 bases. Germline trimming cut 4 bases from V and 0 bases from J; bases unmatched to any gene: 6. Germline V gene sequence: CDR1 MNHEY, CDR2 SMNVEV (reference sequence). This CDR3 is 16 amino acids long.

This clone is a singleton in its sample. The V call is TRBV11-2, the J call TRBJ2-3; 12 bases line up with TRBD2. The CDR3 length is 16 residues. V shed 5 bases, J shed 1 base, and the junction held 4 bases outside the gene matches. In germline, CDR1 is SGHAT, CDR2 FQNNGV. CDR3 nucleotides: TGTGCCAGCAGCCCGGGACTAGCGGGCGGCACAGATACGCAGTATTTT. This codes for CASSPGLAGGTDTQYF.

The chain joins TRBV5-8 to TRBJ2-2; D remains unclear. The CDR3 runs 14 residues. Germline V gene sequence: CDR1 SGHTS, CDR2 YDEGEE. Trimming removed 1 base at V and 0 bases at J, with 4 bases between. For the CDR3, the DNA is TGTGCCAGCAGCTTGCTTGCGAACACCGGGGAGCTGTTTTTT. Residues: CASSLLANTGELFF. Based on the CDR3 plus reference TRBV5-8 and TRBJ2-2, the full variable domain is EAGVTQSPTHLIKTRGQQATLRCSPISGHTSVYWYQQALGLGLQFLLWYDEGEERNRGNFPPRFSGRQFPNYSSELNVNALELEDSALYLCASSLLANTGELFFGEGSRLTVL.

Only a few counts were recorded for this clone. The CDR3 sequence: CASSPSVRMNTEAFF. The CDR3 region has the DNA TGTGCCAGCTCACCATCCGTGCGGATGAACACTGAAGCTTTCTTT. The chain uses TRBV18 and TRBJ1-1, with unresolved D. The V end lost 2 bases, the J end lost 0 bases, and 10 bases lay between the germline ends. The CDR3 spans 15 residues. CDR1 is KGHSH and CDR2 is LQKENI in the germline V gene.

The chain combines TRBV4-2 with TRBJ2-2; tentative D call: TRBD2 (6 bases). The germline CDR1 and CDR2 sequences are LGHNA and YNFKEQ. The CDR3 has 17 amino acids. V lost 4 bases and J lost 3, with 18 bases in between. Written as DNA, the CDR3 is TGTGCCAGCAGCCGATCATCGGGACTCGGGGACACCGGGGAGCTGTTTTTT. Protein product: CASSRSSGLGDTGELFF.

This clone was recorded only once. J is TRBJ2-1 and V is TRBV4-3, with D maybe TRBD2 (5 bases). Per the germline V gene, CDR1 is LGHNA and CDR2 is YSLEER. CDR3 length equals 16 residues. V was trimmed by 2 bases and J by 0 bases, leaving 11 bases between them. CDR3 sequence: CASSQTLAFSYNEQFF. Here the CDR3 DNA reads TGCGCCAGCAGCCAAACTTTAGCGTTCTCCTACAATGAGCAGTTCTTC.

The chain links TRBV11-2 to TRBJ1-3; TRBD1 aligns across 9 bases. With 5 bases clipped from V and 2 bases from J, the junction kept 4 bases outside the gene matches. The germline V gene encodes CDR1 SGHAT and CDR2 FQNNGV. This CDR3 has 15 residues. CDR3 nucleotides: TGTGCCAGCAGCGCCCGGGACAGGGCTGGAAACACCATATATTTT. It specifies CASSARDRAGNTIYF.

J is TRBJ2-7 and V is TRBV5-6, with a tentative D call TRBD1 (6 bases). V was trimmed by 4 bases and J by 2 bases, leaving 16 bases between them. The CDR3 is 15 residues long. The germline V gene has CDR1 SGHDT and CDR2 YYEEEE. CDR3 in amino acids: CASSRTGLGTYEQYF. The CDR3 coding sequence is TGTGCCAGCAGCCGAACAGGGTTAGGAACCTACGAGCAGTACTTC.

The V call is TRBV27, the J call TRBJ2-3; TRBD2 matches 13 bases. The CDR3 is made up of 15 amino acids. V was clipped by 6 bases and J by 2 bases; unmatched bases: 2. Germline V gives CDR1 MNHEY, CDR2 SMNVEV (reference sequence). The CDR3 sequence: CASRLAGGFTDTQYF. The DNA for the CDR3 is TGTGCCAGCAGACTAGCGGGAGGGTTCACAGATACGCAGTATTTT.

This clone was seen only once. The genes are TRBV5-1 and TRBJ2-5; a weak D match, TRBD1 (5 bases). There are 13 residues in the CDR3. The V and J ends lost 5 bases and 1 base respectively, with 9 bases between them. In germline, CDR1 is SGHRS, CDR2 YFSETQ. CDR3 in amino acids: CASSSQGQETQYF. The DNA of the CDR3 is TGCGCCAGCAGTAGCCAGGGCCAAGAGACCCAGTACTTC.

This clone was picked up a small number of times. The rearrangement uses TRBV4-2 and TRBJ1-3; D is ambiguous. Trimming cost V 1 base and J 0 bases, with 10 bases left between them. There are 16 residues in the CDR3. Germline CDR1 is LGHNA and CDR2 is YNFKEQ. CDR3 region: CASSQVADISGNTIYF. The CDR3 region has the DNA TGTGCCAGCAGCCAAGTGGCAGACATCTCTGGAAACACCATATATTTT.

The chain joins TRBV7-6 to TRBJ2-5; D remains unclear. Germline V gives CDR1 SGHVS, CDR2 FNYEAQ. Deletions cut 6 bases from V and 5 bases from J, with 13 bases between. This CDR3 is 13 amino acids long. The CDR3, as DNA: TGTGCCAGCAGTGTTAGTAGTGTCGAGACCCAGTACTTC. It is translated as CASSVSSVETQYF.

The CDR3 here is CASSLRGSGNRNIQYF. The CDR3 region has the DNA TGTGCCAGCAGTCTACGAGGTAGCGGGAATAGAAACATTCAGTACTTC. This chain connects TRBV6-6 to TRBJ2-4; TRBD2 matches at 8 bases. The J segment lost 6 bases and the V segment lost 5 bases, leaving 12 bases of the junction unmatched. The germline V gene has CDR1 MNHNY and CDR2 SVGAGI (reference sequence). This CDR3 is 16 amino acids long.

The chain carries TRBV5-1 and TRBJ2-1; TRBD2 matches 8 bases. J lost 9 bases, V lost 0 bases, and 8 bases had no gene match. The CDR3 covers 15 residues. The germline CDR1 and CDR2 sequences are SGHRS and YFSETQ. Here the CDR3 DNA reads TGCGCCAGCAGCTTGGTAGCGGGAAGAATTGGTGAGCAGTTCTTC. Encoded protein: CASSLVAGRIGEQFF.

This clone showed up just once. The J gene is TRBJ2-2, the V gene TRBV16, with 11 bases lining up with TRBD2. The CDR3 runs to 15 residues. CDR1 and CDR2 from the germline V gene are KGHSY and FQNENV. V was pared by 4 bases and J by 4 bases, with 2 bases of the junction left unmatched. CDR3 in amino acids: CASSPGTSGTGELFF. The CDR3, as DNA: TGTGCCAGCAGCCCTGGGACTAGCGGCACCGGGGAGCTGTTTTTT.

A remark on this clone: The germline gene is not matched at one end of the junction; a read error may be the cause. The V and J genes are TRBV29-1 and TRBJ2-2, with 13 bases that match TRBD2. Germline V gene lookup returns CDR1 SQVTM and CDR2 ANQGSEA. CDR3 length equals 16 residues. The CDR3 is CSVDGLAGDTRNGVIF. The CDR3 DNA is TGCAGCGTTGATGGACTAGCGGGAGACACTCGTAATGGGGTGATTTTT.

The genes are TRBV6-6 and TRBJ2-7, with D maybe TRBD2 (7 bases). V was shortened by 0 bases and J by 6 bases, with 12 bases between the two germline ends. Germline CDR1 and CDR2: MNHNY and SVGAGI (reference sequence). This CDR3 region has 14 residues. The CDR3 sequence: CASSYSGGGFEQYF. CDR3 DNA sequence: TGTGCCAGCAGTTACTCGGGAGGGGGATTCGAGCAGTACTTC.

The V and J genes are TRBV9 and TRBJ2-1; 16 bases line up with TRBD2. The CDR3 totals 18 residues. V trimming: 4 bases; J trimming: 2 bases; junction bases outside the gene matches: 6. From germline, CDR1 is SGDLS and CDR2 YYNGEE. The CDR3 loop is CASSHGTSGRVTYNEQFF. The CDR3 coding sequence is TGTGCCAGCAGCCACGGGACTAGCGGGAGGGTGACCTACAATGAGCAGTTCTTC.

This chain uses TRBV29-1 with TRBJ2-1; D remains unclear. Germline V gene data show CDR1 as SQVTM and CDR2 as ANQGSEA. The V end lost 0 bases, the J end lost 4 bases, and 7 bases lay between the germline ends. The CDR3 is made up of 13 amino acids. The CDR3: CSVEERRYNEQFF. The CDR3 DNA sequence: TGCAGCGTTGAAGAACGTCGGTACAATGAGCAGTTCTTC.

DNA for the CDR3: TGTGCCAGCAGCCAAGGTCCCCTTAACTCGGACAGGGTATTATACGAGCAGTACTTC. Amino acid sequence: CASSQGPLNSDRVLYEQYF. The genes are TRBV4-2 and TRBJ2-7, with 8 bases fitting TRBD1. The CDR3 contains 19 residues. V lost 1 base, J lost 4 bases, and 18 bases stayed unmatched. Germline CDR1 and CDR2: LGHNA and YNFKEQ.

This chain joins TRBV7-9 and TRBJ2-7; 7 bases match TRBD1. The germline V gene has CDR1 SEHNR and CDR2 FQNEAQ (reference sequence). Trimming cost V 6 bases and J 6 bases; bases outside gene matches: 14. The CDR3 is made up of 15 amino acids. The CDR3 nucleotides are TGTGCCAGCAGGGAGACCGGGACAGATGCCTCCGAGCAGTACTTC. This gives the protein CASRETGTDASEQYF.

The V and J genes are TRBV6-1 and TRBJ1-5; perhaps TRBD1 as D (5 bases). Trimming left V 8 bases short and J 7 bases short, with 15 bases between. CDR1 is MNHNS, CDR2 SASEGT, per germline. This CDR3 has 13 residues. The CDR3 DNA reads TGTGCCAGCCGAGGGACTCAGGCCCAGCCCCAGCATTTT. Translating gives CASRGTQAQPQHF.

J is TRBJ2-5 and V is TRBV7-2; D not certain. The CDR3 sequence is 10 residues long. Germline loops: CDR1 SGHTA, CDR2 FQGNSA. Trimming pared 7 bases from V and 11 bases from J, leaving 11 bases between. The CDR3, as DNA: TGTGCCAGCATAATCCCCCAGCAGTACTTC. This gives the protein CASIIPQQYF.